These 16 T cell receptor beta chains were sequenced from one sample in a study of tumor and adjacent non-tumor tissue in lung cancer listed by TCRdb under 2018. RNA was extracted from bulk unsorted tissue and checked for quality with a NanoDrop ND-1000 and an Agilent 2100. Library prep was done by multiplex PCR. The sequencer listed for this sample is Illumina HiSeq 2500. TCRbeta libraries were constructed through three rounds of nested PCR with primers (Table S4) according to protocols adapted from ARM-PCR. The public reads were reprocessed in TCRdb via fastp at Q25 and MiXCR, keeping in-frame beta chains. Every CDR3 protein is listed once, alongside the most common genes and DNA of its rows. For this sample the table gives about 200,000 distinct CDR3 sequences, of which 71% were detected only once. The ten top clones hold approximately 26% of the sample. What was sequenced was lung tumor tissue. The receptor source for this set is a man aged 55 to 69 with non-small cell lung cancer.

As for this clonotype: Given the absence of the conserved phenylalanine or tryptophan at the CDR3 end, a read error is likely. V usage is TRBV20-1 and J usage is TRBJ1-1, with a weak D call TRBD1 (5 bases). The CDR3 is 15 residues long. CDR1 and CDR2 (germline): DFQATT, SNEGSKA (reference sequence). Here the CDR3 reads CRASAGHSMDTEAFL. In nucleotides, the CDR3 is TGCAGAGCTAGCGCAGGACACTCTATGGACACTGAAGCTTTCCTT.

This clonotype was counted once. One end of the junction fails to match germline, which may point to a read error. The rearrangement links TRBV11-2 to TRBJ2-3; the match to TRBD2 covers 13 bases. CDR1 and CDR2 from the germline V gene are SGHAT and FQNNGV. This CDR3 has 15 residues. CDR3 sequence reads: CANSLLAGGADTQYF. In DNA form, the CDR3 reads TGTGCCAACAGCTTACTAGCGGGGGGGGCAGATACGCAGTATTTT.

The V call is TRBV20-1, the J call TRBJ1-3, with no clear D. The CDR3 has 16 amino acids. Looked up from germline, CDR1 is DFQATT and CDR2 is SNEGSKA (reference sequence). The ends were cut back, 0 bases at V and 3 bases at J, with 15 bases in the middle. CDR3 DNA: TGCAGTGCTAGAGATGCCATGGCTAGCTGTGGAAACACCATATATTTT. Translated: CSARDAMASCGNTIYF.

In the case of this clonotype: One junction end disagrees with the germline gene, perhaps due to a read error. The chain carries TRBV11-3 and TRBJ2-6, with TRBD2 identical over 7 bases. Germline CDR1 and CDR2: SGHNT and YENEEA. The CDR3 has 16 amino acids. The CDR3 DNA follows: TGTGTCAGCAGCTCTAGCGGACTATCTGGGGCCAACCTCCTGACTTTC. This translates into CVSSSSGLSGANLLTF.

Worth noting for this clonotype: A read error is possible here, since a much larger clone lies one base away. V is TRBV20-1 and J is TRBJ2-7, with D possibly matching TRBD2 (7 bases). The CDR3 length is 12 residues. Trimming left V 5 bases short and J 8 bases short, with 16 bases between. Germline CDR1 is DFQATT and CDR2 is SNEGSKA (reference sequence). The CDR3 region is CSADGAGAQQYF. CDR3 DNA: TGCAGTGCTGACGGGGCGGGGGCCCAGCAGTACTTC.

The rearrangement links TRBV20-1 to TRBJ1-2; 9 nucleotides agree with TRBD1. The CDR3 totals 13 residues. V trimming: 5 bases; J trimming: 3 bases; junction bases outside the gene matches: 4. Germline CDR1 reads DFQATT; CDR2 reads SNEGSKA (reference sequence). CDR3 in amino acids: CSAGDRADYGYTF. The CDR3 nucleotides are TGCAGTGCTGGGGACAGGGCCGACTATGGCTACACCTTC.

The chain is built from TRBV12-3 or TRBV12-4 and TRBJ2-3, with 8 positions matching TRBD2. The CDR3 sequence is 14 residues long. The J segment lost 4 bases and the V segment lost 3 bases, leaving 3 bases of the junction unmatched. For the CDR3, the DNA is TGTGCCAGCAGTTTCGGGGGGGTCCCAGATACGCAGTATTTT. Translation: CASSFGGVPDTQYF.

A remark on this clonotype: No conserved phenylalanine or tryptophan is present at the end of the CDR3, so a read error is the likely explanation. The gene calls are TRBV5-1 and TRBJ2-5, with a possible D match to TRBD1 (6 bases). The V gene lost 0 bases and the J gene lost 8 bases, with 14 bases spanning the gap. This CDR3 is 14 amino acids long. Germline CDR1 is SGHRS and CDR2 is YFSETQ. In DNA form, the CDR3 reads TGCGCCAGCAGCTTGGGAGCAGGGGAATCCACCCAGTACATC. It is translated as CASSLGAGESTQYI.

There are a few counts of this clonotype. The chain couples TRBV7-8 to TRBJ1-2, with D possibly TRBD1 on 5 matching bases. The CDR3 has 12 amino acids. Germline-derived CDR1 and CDR2 are SGHVS and FQNEAQ. V dropped 6 bases and J dropped 5 bases, with 10 bases sitting between them. The CDR3 region is CASSTRGYGYTF. Here the CDR3 DNA reads TGTGCCAGCAGTACTAGGGGTTATGGCTACACCTTC.

This clonotype was seen only a few times. V is TRBV7-8 and J is TRBJ2-7, with no clear D. Per the germline V gene, CDR1 is SGHVS and CDR2 is FQNEAQ. V shed 5 bases and J shed 4 bases, with 12 bases lying between them. The CDR3 extends over 13 amino acids. The CDR3 DNA is TGTGCCAGCAGCCCGGCTAGGAATTACGAGCAGTACTTC. It encodes CASSPARNYEQYF.

The chain recombines TRBV10-3 with TRBJ2-3; 11 bases map to TRBD2. The V segment lost 2 bases and the J segment 5 bases; nucleotides outside the gene matches: 3. The CDR3 is 15 amino acids. Germline CDR1 ENHRY, CDR2 SYGVKD. This chain's CDR3 is CAISESGTSGDTQYF. Here the CDR3 DNA reads TGTGCCATCAGTGAGAGCGGGACTAGCGGAGATACGCAGTATTTT.

Comments on this clonotype: Mismatch with germline at one junction end may stem from a read error. The chain employs TRBV6-1 and TRBJ2-3, with a possible D match to TRBD2 (5 bases). This CDR3 spans 14 amino acids. Per the germline V gene, CDR1 is MNHNS and CDR2 is SASEGT. CDR3 sequence: CASCEWGSAYTQYF. DNA of the CDR3: TGTGCCAGCTGTGAATGGGGTAGCGCATATACGCAGTATTTT.

V and J are TRBV20-1 and TRBJ2-7; D unresolved. The length of the CDR3 is 14 residues. V shed 3 bases and J shed 1 base, with 13 bases lying between them. Germline loops: CDR1 DFQATT, CDR2 SNEGSKA (reference sequence). The chain's CDR3 is CSASMTWKSYEQYF. CDR3 sequence (DNA): TGCAGTGCTAGCATGACGTGGAAGTCCTACGAGCAGTACTTC.

Of note for this clonotype: A single base separates this from a much larger clone, so it may be a read error. CDR3 protein: CSARGHSFEQYF. The CDR3 region has the DNA TGCAGTGCTAGAGGCCACTCTTTCGAGCAGTACTTC. V and J are TRBV20-1 and TRBJ2-7; no definite D call. The germline V and J ends were trimmed by 1 base and 6 bases, with 10 bases remaining between them. This CDR3 has 12 amino acids. The germline CDR1 and CDR2 sequences are DFQATT and SNEGSKA (reference sequence).

The chain carries TRBV4-2 and TRBJ1-3, with D possibly TRBD1 on 5 matching bases. V lost 6 bases and J 2 bases, leaving 17 bases between the germline ends. Germline lookup yields CDR1 LGHNA and CDR2 YNFKEQ. CDR3 size: 16 residues. The CDR3 nucleotides are TGTGCCAGCAGTCAACCAGGGCAAATCGCTGGAAACACCATATATTTT. Amino acid sequence: CASSQPGQIAGNTIYF.

Of note for this clonotype: This may arise from a read error, as a much more abundant clone is one base away. J is TRBJ1-2 and V is TRBV6-5; TRBD1 might be the D (5 bases). The CDR3 contains 12 residues. Per germline, CDR1 MNHEY and CDR2 SVGAGI. CDR3 coding DNA: TGTGCCAGCAGTTATGGGACGGGAGGCTACGCCTTC. Translating it yields CASSYGTGGYAF.